This T cell receptor beta chain is drawn from a study of T cell changes during pregnancy in multiple sclerosis. Only in-frame clones appear in the TCRdb table, and some are missing; sequencing was by immunoSEQ multiplex PCR. This repertoire shows tens of thousands of clones, under 95% found once; its top ten account for 0.47%. Between the trimmed V and J ends, which lost 1 base and 5 bases, there was a span of 6 bases. This CDR3 has 13 residues. Germline V gives CDR1 SGHVS, CDR2 FNYEAQ. This clone was observed a single time. This clonotype originated in a female donor with multiple sclerosis, enrolled in a pregnancy study. This specimen consisted of CD4+ T cells from peripheral blood mononuclear cells, obtained in the second trimester of pregnancy. The chain employs TRBV7-6 and TRBJ2-4; D is undetermined. The CDR3 DNA follows: TGTGCCAGCAGCTTAGGCAGCGAAAACATTCAGTACTTC. Translation: CASSLGSENIQYF. The full variable domain, its missing parts supplied by reference TRBV7-6 and TRBJ2-4, is GAGVSQSPRYKVTKRGQDVALRCDPISGHVSLYWYRQALGQGPEFLTYFNYEAQQDKSGLPNDRFSAERPEGSISTLTIQRTEQRDSAMYRCASSLGSENIQYFGAGTRLSVL.